What follows is one T cell receptor beta chain and its context. The data originate from a study of OX40 agonist ivuxolimab in advanced cancers. CDR1 and CDR2 from the germline V gene are MDHEN and SYDVKM. The CDR3 extends over 10 amino acids. V was shortened by 8 bases and J by 11 bases, with 10 bases between the two germline ends. Assay: immunoSEQ multiplex PCR; the TCRdb copy retains only in-frame clones and omits some. The sample shows some 80,000 clones, roughly 93% of them seen only once. The sequence was collected from an adult with an advanced solid tumor such as melanoma, head and neck, liver or kidney cancer. Specimen: CD4+ or CD8+ T cells sorted from blood, collected in a trial of the OX40 agonist ivuxolimab. V usage is TRBV28 and J usage is TRBJ2-1; D is unclear. CDR3 nucleotide sequence: TGTGCCAGCGGTCAGATCCAGCAGTTCTTC. Protein: CASGQIQQFF. The variable domain in full, completed from reference TRBV28 and TRBJ2-1, reads DVKVTQSSRYLVKRTGEKVFLECVQDMDHENMFWYRQDPGLGLRLIYFSYDVKMKEKGDIPEGYSVSREKKERFSLILESASTNQTSMYLCASGQIQQFFGPGTRLTVL.